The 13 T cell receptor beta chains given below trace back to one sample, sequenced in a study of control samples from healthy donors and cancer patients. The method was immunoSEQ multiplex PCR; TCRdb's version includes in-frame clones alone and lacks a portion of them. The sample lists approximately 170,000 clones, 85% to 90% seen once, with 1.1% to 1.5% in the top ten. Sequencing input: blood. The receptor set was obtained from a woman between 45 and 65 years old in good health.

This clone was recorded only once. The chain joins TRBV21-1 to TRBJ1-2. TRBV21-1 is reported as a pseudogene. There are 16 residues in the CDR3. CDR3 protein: CASSVHWGGVGYGYTF. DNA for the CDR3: TGTGCCAGCAGCGTTCATTGGGGCGGGGTCGGGTATGGCTACACCTTC.

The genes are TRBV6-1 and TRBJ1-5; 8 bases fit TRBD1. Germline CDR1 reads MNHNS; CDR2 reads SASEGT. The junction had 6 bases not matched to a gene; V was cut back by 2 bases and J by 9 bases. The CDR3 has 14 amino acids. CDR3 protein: CASSESTGGWPQHF. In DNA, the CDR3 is TGTGCCAGCAGTGAATCCACAGGGGGATGGCCCCAGCATTTT.

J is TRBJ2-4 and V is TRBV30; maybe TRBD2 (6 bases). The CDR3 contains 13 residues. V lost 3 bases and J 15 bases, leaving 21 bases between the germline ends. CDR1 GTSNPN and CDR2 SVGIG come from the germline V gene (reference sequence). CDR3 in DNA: TGTGCCTGGAGCAGGTTGGGGGACTCCCTTTGGTACTTC. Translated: CAWSRLGDSLWYF.

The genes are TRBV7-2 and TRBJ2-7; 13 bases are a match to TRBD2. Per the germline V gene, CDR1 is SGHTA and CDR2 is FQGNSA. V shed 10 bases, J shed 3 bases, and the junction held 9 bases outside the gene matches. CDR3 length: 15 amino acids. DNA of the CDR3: TGTGCCACCGGGACTAGCGGGACAACCTACTACGAGCAGTACTTC. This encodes CATGTSGTTYYEQYF.

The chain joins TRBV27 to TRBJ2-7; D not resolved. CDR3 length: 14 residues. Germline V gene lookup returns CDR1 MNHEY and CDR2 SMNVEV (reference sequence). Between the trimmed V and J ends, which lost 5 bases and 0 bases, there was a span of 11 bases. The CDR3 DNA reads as TGTGCCAGCAGTGTAACACAGTACTCCTACGAGCAGTACTTC. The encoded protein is CASSVTQYSYEQYF.

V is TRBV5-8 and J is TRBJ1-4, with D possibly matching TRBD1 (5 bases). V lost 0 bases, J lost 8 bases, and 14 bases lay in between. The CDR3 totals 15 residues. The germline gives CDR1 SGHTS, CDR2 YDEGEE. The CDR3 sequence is CASSLVGAFGEKLFF. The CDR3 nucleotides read TGTGCCAGCAGCTTGGTCGGGGCCTTCGGGGAAAAACTGTTTTTT.

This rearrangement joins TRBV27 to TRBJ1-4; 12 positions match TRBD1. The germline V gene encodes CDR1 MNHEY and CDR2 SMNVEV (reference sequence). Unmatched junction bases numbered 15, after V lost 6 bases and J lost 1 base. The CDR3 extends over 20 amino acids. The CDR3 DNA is TGTGCCAGCAGGCGACCAGGCGGGACAGGGGGCGCGGGAACTAATGAAAAACTGTTTTTT. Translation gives CASRRPGGTGGAGTNEKLFF.

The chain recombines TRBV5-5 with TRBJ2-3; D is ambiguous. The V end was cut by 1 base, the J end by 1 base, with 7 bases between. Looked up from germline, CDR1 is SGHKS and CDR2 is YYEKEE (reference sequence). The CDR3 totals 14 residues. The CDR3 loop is CASSLTPRTDTQYF. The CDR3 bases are TGTGCCAGCAGCTTGACTCCTCGCACAGATACGCAGTATTTT.

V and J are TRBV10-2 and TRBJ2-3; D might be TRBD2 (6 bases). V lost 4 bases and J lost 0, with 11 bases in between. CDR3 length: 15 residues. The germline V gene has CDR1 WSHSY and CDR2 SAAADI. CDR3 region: CASSGRGVSTDTQYF. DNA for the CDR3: TGCGCCAGCAGTGGACGCGGGGTTAGCACAGATACGCAGTATTTT.

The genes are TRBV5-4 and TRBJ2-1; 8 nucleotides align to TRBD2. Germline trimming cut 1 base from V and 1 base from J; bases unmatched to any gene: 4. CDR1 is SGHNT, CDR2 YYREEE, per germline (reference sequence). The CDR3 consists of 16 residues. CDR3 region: CASSLYGGASYNEQFF. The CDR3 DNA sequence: TGTGCCAGCAGCTTGTACGGGGGGGCTTCCTACAATGAGCAGTTCTTC.

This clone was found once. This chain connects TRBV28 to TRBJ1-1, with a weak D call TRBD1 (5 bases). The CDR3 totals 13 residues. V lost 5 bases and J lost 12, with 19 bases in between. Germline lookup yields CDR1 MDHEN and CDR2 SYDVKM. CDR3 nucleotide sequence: TGTGCCAGCAGTCTTCGGGGTCAGGGATCAACTTTCTTT. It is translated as CASSLRGQGSTFF.

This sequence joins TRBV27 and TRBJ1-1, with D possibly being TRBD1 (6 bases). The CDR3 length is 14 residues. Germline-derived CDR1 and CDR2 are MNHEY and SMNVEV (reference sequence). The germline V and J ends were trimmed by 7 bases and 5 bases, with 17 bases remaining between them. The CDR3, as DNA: TGTGCCAGCACTGCCAGAGGGGGAAGAACTGAAGCTTTCTTT. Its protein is CASTARGGRTEAFF.

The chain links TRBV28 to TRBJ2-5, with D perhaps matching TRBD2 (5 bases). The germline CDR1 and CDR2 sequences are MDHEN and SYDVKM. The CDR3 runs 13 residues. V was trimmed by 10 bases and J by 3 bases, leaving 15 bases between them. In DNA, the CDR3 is TGTGCCATCCGAGGGAGTTCCAAAGAGACCCAGTACTTC. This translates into CAIRGSSKETQYF.